A selection of T cell receptor beta chains follows, all from one sample in a study of identical twins. Using its own MiXCR run on the 5' RACE reads, TCRdb lists one record per CDR3 protein. Of about 260,000 distinct CDR3 sequences in the sample, 7% were seen once. The same data also went into a second study, on yellow fever vaccine responses in identical twins.

The sample comprised memory (CD45RO+) T cells sorted from blood. Every receptor here comes from a woman aged 18-35 years in good health. Both conserved end residues are part of each CDR3. The D gene is left open where the match is weak. A clone size is listed for some rows: how often the clone was seen (once, few, many), or a class if it is expanded.

d_call,j_call,clone_size,v_call,cdr3_aa,cdr3_nt
TRBD2,TRBJ2-1,.,TRBV20-1,CSARDPVGRGGNEQFF,TGCAGTGCTAGAGATCCGGTTGGGCGGGGGGGGAATGAGCAGTTCTTC
.,TRBJ2-1,few,TRBV20-1,CSASLTVSISYNEQFF,TGCAGTGCTTCTCTTACTGTATCAATCTCCTACAATGAGCAGTTCTTC
.,TRBJ1-1,many,TRBV5-1,CASRAWGPNTEAFF,TGCGCCAGCAGGGCTTGGGGTCCGAACACTGAAGCTTTCTTT
.,TRBJ2-1,many,TRBV5-1,CASSPETPAYNEQFF,TGCGCCAGCAGCCCGGAAACTCCGGCCTACAATGAGCAGTTCTTC
.,TRBJ1-6,.,TRBV28,CASTGGNSPLHF,TGTGCCAGCACCGGGGGTAATTCACCCCTCCACTTT
TRBD2,TRBJ2-7,few,TRBV16,CASTSTPGLAYPYEQYF,TGTGCCAGCACCTCAACCCCGGGACTAGCTTATCCTTACGAGCAGTACTTC
.,TRBJ1-5,.,TRBV5-3,CASSLLWGNQPQHF,TGTGCCAGCAGCTTGCTTTGGGGGAATCAGCCCCAGCATTTT
.,TRBJ2-5,.,TRBV6-1,CASSRPGTETQYF,TGTGCCAGCAGTCGTCCGGGAACAGAGACCCAGTACTTC
.,TRBJ1-1,many,TRBV4-1,CASSQGRKNTEAFF,TGCGCCAGCAGCCAAGGGAGAAAGAACACTGAAGCTTTCTTT
.,TRBJ2-3,few,TRBV20-1,CSARLSGHTDTQYF,TGCAGTGCTAGATTGTCTGGGCACACAGATACGCAGTATTTT
.,TRBJ1-6,many,TRBV10-3,CAINGRPDGSSPLHF,TGTGCCATCAATGGAAGGCCAGACGGTAGTTCACCCCTCCACTTT
TRBD1,TRBJ2-7,few,TRBV3-1,CASSQPPGQGSEQYF,TGTGCCAGCAGCCAACCTCCGGGACAGGGTTCCGAGCAGTACTTC
.,TRBJ2-3,many,TRBV6-4,CASSDRFTDTQYF,TGTGCCAGCAGTGACAGGTTCACAGATACGCAGTATTTT
.,TRBJ2-1,.,TRBV7-9,CASSTLRF,TGTGCCAGCAGCACACTCAGATTC
.,TRBJ2-1,many,TRBV7-2,CASSPRGYNEQFF,TGTGCCAGCAGCCCCCGAGGGTACAATGAGCAGTTCTTC
TRBD1,TRBJ1-3,.,TRBV7-2,CASSLETGAGNTIYF,TGTGCCAGCAGCTTAGAGACAGGGGCCGGAAACACCATATATTTT
TRBD2,TRBJ2-1,many,TRBV12-3/TRBV12-4,CASSPGGPNEQFF,TGTGCCAGCAGTCCGGGGGGACCCAATGAGCAGTTCTTC
TRBD2,TRBJ2-5,few,TRBV2,CASRSSGGTQETQYF,TGTGCCAGCAGGAGCAGCGGGGGGACACAAGAGACCCAGTACTTC
.,TRBJ2-3,.,TRBV9,CASSVGELTDTQYF,TGTGCCAGCAGCGTAGGGGAGCTCACAGATACGCAGTATTTT
.,TRBJ2-1,.,TRBV19,CASKEQFF,TGTGCCAGTAAGGAGCAGTTCTTC
TRBD1,TRBJ1-5,many,TRBV10-3,CAISESDRVNQPQHF,TGTGCCATCAGTGAGTCCGACAGGGTGAATCAGCCCCAGCATTTT
TRBD1,TRBJ2-3,few,TRBV10-3,CAIKDRLEADTQYF,TGTGCCATCAAGGACAGGCTGGAGGCAGATACGCAGTATTTT
.,TRBJ1-3,few,TRBV29-1,CSAGTNGNTIYF,TGCAGCGCCGGGACGAATGGAAACACCATATATTTT
.,TRBJ1-2,many,TRBV20-1,CSASALDTF,TGCAGTGCCTCCGCCTTGGACACCTTC
.,TRBJ2-3,many,TRBV24-1,CATSDLPGFPTDTQYF,TGTGCCACCAGTGATTTGCCGGGATTCCCCACAGATACGCAGTATTTT
TRBD2,TRBJ2-7,few,TRBV27,CASSPGLAGGSLSYEQYF,TGTGCCAGCAGTCCCGGACTAGCGGGAGGGTCCCTCTCCTACGAGCAGTACTTC